This TCR beta chain was obtained from a study of breast tumors, draining lymph nodes, adjacent tissues. TCRdb used MiXCR to reprocess the multiplex PCR reads, holding one entry per CDR3 protein. The data contain 250,000 or so distinct CDR3 sequences, roughly 30% of them singletons. This clonotype was detected many times. Breast cancer patients provided tissue from their axillary draining lymph nodes. This receptor was obtained from a female donor with breast cancer. Some clones in this sample may be carry-over from other donors' samples. Sequenced material: axillary lymph node tissue.

The CDR3 loop is CASSLGTVTDTQYF. For the CDR3, the DNA is TGTGCCAGCAGCTTAGGGACTGTGACAGATACGCAGTATTTT. This sequence joins TRBV7-2 and TRBJ2-3, with D possibly matching TRBD2 (5 bases). The germline CDR1 and CDR2 sequences are SGHTA and FQGNSA. This CDR3 is built from 14 residues. V was cut by 1 base and J by 3 bases, with 8 bases left in between.